The 31 T cell receptor beta chains below all came from one sample that was sequenced in a study of beta chain features in type 1 diabetes. Study-wide results and limits: In every one of the four CD4+ subsets, TCRB CDR3s were moderately but significantly shorter in Type 1 diabetes patients.

Since all of the isolated RNA was reverse transcribed, expressed TCRB transcripts were what got sequenced. Generated by immunoSEQ multiplex PCR, the TCRdb table keeps only in-frame clones and is missing some. The profile shows a few hundred thousand clones, over 8.5% of them singletons. Their cognate antigens are unknown. Sequencing was carried out using central memory CD4+ T cells from blood. The receptors stem from a man aged 25-40 years with type 1 diabetes.

This clone was observed at least ten times. The chain combines TRBV29-1 with TRBJ1-3, with D tentatively TRBD1 (6 bases). Trimming shortened V by 5 bases and J by 4 bases, and 12 bases separated the two germline ends. CDR1 and CDR2 (germline): SQVTM, ANQGSEA. This CDR3 comprises 13 residues. For the CDR3, the DNA is TGCAGCGTTTATTCAACAGGGGGAAACACCATATATTTT. This translates into CSVYSTGGNTIYF.

Ten or more counts support this clone. The rearrangement joins TRBV14 to TRBJ2-3; 11 bases are a match to TRBD2. J gave up 2 bases and V 3 bases, and 4 bases lay outside the gene matches. CDR1 SGHDN and CDR2 FVKESK come from the germline V gene. The CDR3 consists of 16 residues. This chain's CDR3 is CASSQGTSGFTDTQYF. In DNA, the CDR3 is TGTGCCAGCAGCCAGGGGACTAGCGGATTCACAGATACGCAGTATTTT.

The J gene is TRBJ1-1, the V gene TRBV5-6, with 12 bases fitting TRBD1. CDR3 size: 15 residues. The germline V gene has CDR1 SGHDT and CDR2 YYEEEE. The V gene end was trimmed by 6 bases and the J gene end by 1 base; junction bases not matched to a gene: 4. As DNA, the CDR3 is TGTGCCAGCAAAGGGACAGGGGGCGCGAACACTGAAGCTTTCTTT. It translates to CASKGTGGANTEAFF. Based on the CDR3 plus reference TRBV5-6 and TRBJ1-1, the full variable domain is DAGVTQSPTHLIKTRGQQVTLRCSPKSGHDTVSWYQQALGQGPQFIFQYYEEEERQRGNFPDRFSGHQFPNYSSELNVNALLLGDSALYLCASKGTGGANTEAFFGQGTRLTVV.

The chain employs TRBV7-8 and TRBJ1-1; a possible D gene is TRBD1 (5 bases). Germline lookup yields CDR1 SGHVS and CDR2 FQNEAQ. There are 13 residues in the CDR3. V lost 2 bases, J lost 4 bases, and 8 bases lay in between. Here the CDR3 reads CASSLTGSTEAFF. For the CDR3, the DNA is TGTGCCAGCAGCTTAACAGGTTCCACTGAAGCTTTCTTT.

Note on this clone: Given a much more abundant clone one base away, this may be a read error. For the CDR3, the DNA is TGTGCCATCAGTCCGGGACAGGGGGCGCGAGGAGAGCAGCACTTC. Translation gives CAISPGQGARGEQHF. This chain uses TRBV10-3 with TRBJ2-7, with 12 bases that match TRBD1. The CDR3 loop spans 15 amino acids. Germline V CDR1 and CDR2: ENHRY, SYGVKD.

J is TRBJ2-3 and V is TRBV30; tentatively, D is TRBD2 (6 bases). Between the trimmed V and J ends, which lost 3 bases and 5 bases, there was a span of 15 bases. This CDR3 has 14 residues. Germline CDR1 GTSNPN, CDR2 SVGIG (reference sequence). In nucleotides, the CDR3 is TGTGCCTGGAGGTCCGGCGGGGTTGGAGATACGCAGTATTTT. It is translated as CAWRSGGVGDTQYF. Using reference TRBV30 and TRBJ2-3 for the parts outside the CDR3, the full variable domain is SQTIHQWPATLVQPVGSPLSLECTVEGTSNPNLYWYRQAAGRGLQLLFYSVGIGQISSEVPQNLSASRPQDRQFILSSKKLLLSDSGFYLCAWRSGGVGDTQYFGPGTRLTVL.

This clone appeared many times. The chain uses TRBV4-1 and TRBJ1-1; TRBD1 might be the D (5 bases). This CDR3 spans 16 amino acids. The V gene lost 3 bases and the J gene lost 4 bases, with 18 bases spanning the gap. Germline V gene data show CDR1 as MGHRA and CDR2 as YSYEKL. As DNA, the CDR3 is TGCGCCAGCAGCCATGGGGGACCCCGCGGGGGCACTGAAGCTTTCTTT. Encoded protein: CASSHGGPRGGTEAFF.

This clone was observed a few times. The chain links TRBV9 to TRBJ2-1, with D perhaps given as TRBD1 or TRBD2 (5 bases each). This CDR3 contains 14 residues. Germline lookup yields CDR1 SGDLS and CDR2 YYNGEE. Trimming removed 4 bases at V and 10 bases at J, with 18 bases between. The CDR3 region has the DNA TGTGCCAGCAGCCCAAGAGGGGTAGCAGAAGAGCAGTTCTTC. Its translation: CASSPRGVAEEQFF.

This chain connects TRBV7-9 to TRBJ2-5; 7 positions match TRBD1. Germline loops: CDR1 SEHNR, CDR2 FQNEAQ (reference sequence). Trimming removed 5 bases from V and 4 bases from J; junction bases left unmatched: 1. This CDR3 contains 12 residues. DNA for the CDR3: TGTGCCAGCAGCCGACAGGGAGAGACCCAGTACTTC. Protein sequence: CASSRQGETQYF.

The chain combines TRBV28 with TRBJ1-1; D is undetermined. The ends were cut back, 4 bases at V and 3 bases at J, with 3 bases in the middle. Germline V lookup: CDR1 MDHEN, CDR2 SYDVKM. The CDR3 covers 11 residues. CDR3 loop: CASSYYTEAFF. The CDR3 DNA reads as TGTGCCAGCAGTTATTACACTGAAGCTTTCTTT.

A remark on this clone: An end of the junction differs from the germline gene, which may be a read error. Other DNA variants within this sample encode the same CDR3. V is TRBV7-3 and J is TRBJ1-1; 7 bases fit TRBD1. The CDR3 runs to 14 residues. Germline V CDR1 and CDR2: SGHTA, FQGTGA. DNA for the CDR3: TGTGCAAGCAGCTTCGGGACAGAGGGCACTGAAGCTTTCTTT. It is translated as CASSFGTEGTEAFF.

The gene calls are TRBV6-5 and TRBJ1-5; no definite D call. The CDR3 is 15 amino acids. CDR1 and CDR2 (germline): MNHEY, SVGAGI. V was pared by 5 bases and J by 2 bases, with 13 bases between. CDR3 in amino acids: CASSPPGGGNQPQHF. For the CDR3, the DNA is TGTGCCAGCAGTCCTCCCGGCGGGGGCAATCAGCCCCAGCATTTT.

The rearrangement joins TRBV5-4 to TRBJ2-2; D tentatively reads TRBD1 or TRBD2 (6 bases each). Trimming pared 2 bases from V and 5 bases from J, leaving 7 bases between. Looked up from germline, CDR1 is SGHNT and CDR2 is YYREEE (reference sequence). This CDR3 is 13 amino acids long. CDR3 in DNA: TGTGCCAGCAGCTTAGGGGGGACCGGGGAGCTGTTTTTT. Translating gives CASSLGGTGELFF.

As to this clone: A read error may account for a junction end that differs from germline. J is TRBJ2-7 and V is TRBV7-2, with 7 bases aligning to TRBD1. This CDR3 comprises 13 residues. Germline CDR1 and CDR2: SGHTA and FQGNSA. The CDR3 DNA is TGTGCCAGCAGCTTAACTGGTCGGACAGGCCGAAACTTC. This translates into CASSLTGRTGRNF.

The chain joins TRBV18 to TRBJ2-3, with D unresolved. V was trimmed by 2 bases and J by 1 base, leaving 7 bases between them. Germline-derived CDR1 and CDR2 are KGHSH and LQKENI. The CDR3 is 14 residues long. The DNA for the CDR3 is TGTGCCAGCTCACCATATGCGGGCACAGATACGCAGTATTTT. It yields the protein CASSPYAGTDTQYF.

This clone has just a few counts. The CDR3 here is CASSLATATSINEQFF. In nucleotides, the CDR3 is TGTGCCAGCAGCTTAGCCACTGCCACTAGTATCAATGAGCAGTTCTTC. V is TRBV7-8 and J is TRBJ2-1, with D tentatively TRBD2 (5 bases). Germline-derived CDR1 and CDR2 are SGHVS and FQNEAQ. V was cut by 0 bases and J by 6 bases, with 15 bases left in between. There are 16 residues in the CDR3.

V usage is TRBV11-2 and J usage is TRBJ2-1; 7 bases align to TRBD1. CDR3 length: 16 amino acids. Losses at the gene ends were 4 bases for V and 7 bases for J; bases not matched to a gene: 13. Germline V gene lookup returns CDR1 SGHAT and CDR2 FQNNGV. The CDR3 region has the DNA TGTGCCAGCAGCTCTCGCGAGGGGGCCGAGAGGAATGAGCAGTTCTTC. Amino acid sequence: CASSSREGAERNEQFF. Full variable domain (remainder filled in from reference TRBV11-2 and TRBJ2-1): EAGVAQSPRYKIIEKRQSVAFWCNPISGHATLYWYQQILGQGPKLLIQFQNNGVVDDSQLPKDRFSAERLKGVDSTLKIQPAKLEDSAVYLCASSSREGAERNEQFFGPGTRLTVL.

This clone was recorded a few times. This chain joins TRBV27 and TRBJ2-4; perhaps D is TRBD1 or TRBD2 (5 bases each). V lost 3 bases to trimming and J lost 6 bases, with 12 bases between them. The CDR3 consists of 14 residues. CDR1 is MNHEY and CDR2 is SMNVEV in the germline V gene (reference sequence). The CDR3 bases are TGTGCCAGCAGTTTGGGGGACGCCGGAAACATTCAGTACTTC. Protein sequence: CASSLGDAGNIQYF.

There are many counts of this clone. The chain links TRBV5-6 to TRBJ2-7; no firm D call. CDR3 length equals 12 residues. The germline CDR1 and CDR2 sequences are SGHDT and YYEEEE. The ends were cut back, 2 bases at V and 4 bases at J, with 7 bases in the middle. CDR3 protein: CASSFWAYEQYF. The CDR3 nucleotides read TGTGCCAGCAGCTTCTGGGCGTACGAGCAGTACTTC.

V and J are TRBV6-6 and TRBJ2-3, with D unclear. V lost 5 bases to trimming and J lost 3 bases, with 15 bases between them. CDR1 MNHNY and CDR2 SVGAGI come from the germline V gene (reference sequence). The CDR3 runs 15 residues. For the CDR3, the DNA is TGTGCCAGCAGTGACCTACGCCCTGGGACAGATACGCAGTATTTT. Amino acids: CASSDLRPGTDTQYF.

The sample holds a few counts of this clone. This chain links TRBV28 with TRBJ1-4; TRBD1 matches at 8 bases. Germline V gene sequence: CDR1 MDHEN, CDR2 SYDVKM. The J segment lost 8 bases and the V segment lost 11 bases, leaving 13 bases of the junction unmatched. CDR3 length: 14 amino acids. CDR3: CAHGPTGVTEKLFF. CDR3 in DNA: TGTGCCCACGGGCCGACAGGGGTAACGGAAAAACTGTTTTTT.

The V and J genes are TRBV29-1 and TRBJ2-5, with TRBD2 matching over 13 bases. Germline CDR1 SQVTM, CDR2 ANQGSEA. The CDR3 consists of 15 residues. V shed 6 bases, J shed 5 bases, and the junction held 9 bases outside the gene matches. The CDR3 DNA sequence: TGCAGCGTGCGCGGACTAGCGGGAGTAAAGGAGACCCAGTACTTC. Translated: CSVRGLAGVKETQYF.

V and J are TRBV4-2 and TRBJ1-5, with D unclear. In germline, CDR1 is LGHNA, CDR2 YNFKEQ. V was pared by 5 bases and J by 4 bases, with 15 bases between. CDR3 length: 15 amino acids. The CDR3 reads CASSLDAGVNQPQHF. The CDR3 bases are TGTGCCAGCAGCTTGGACGCAGGAGTTAATCAGCCCCAGCATTTT.

V gene TRBV6-6 combines with J gene TRBJ2-3; D is unclear. Trimming took 6 bases from V and 3 from J, leaving 13 bases between them. Germline V gene lookup returns CDR1 MNHNY and CDR2 SVGAGI (reference sequence). The CDR3 has 14 amino acids. DNA for the CDR3: TGTGCCAGCAGCCCATTAGTTAAGACAGATACGCAGTATTTT. Protein: CASSPLVKTDTQYF.

This clone was seen a few times. The sample carries other DNA sequences with the same CDR3. The chain links TRBV2 to TRBJ1-1; D is ambiguous. In germline, CDR1 is SNHLY, CDR2 FYNNEI. CDR3 length equals 13 residues. V was cut by 2 bases and J by 0 bases, with 4 bases left in between. The CDR3 DNA sequence: TGTGCCAGCAGTGAACAAGTGAACACTGAAGCTTTCTTT. This encodes CASSEQVNTEAFF.

This clone was found many times. The rearrangement uses TRBV5-5 and TRBJ2-2; 7 bases align to TRBD2. The CDR3 covers 16 residues. With 2 bases clipped from V and 0 bases from J, the junction kept 4 bases outside the gene matches. Germline V gene sequence: CDR1 SGHKS, CDR2 YYEKEE (reference sequence). As DNA, the CDR3 is TGTGCCAGCAGCTTTCCTAGCGGTTCGAACACCGGGGAGCTGTTTTTT. Protein: CASSFPSGSNTGELFF.

This clone was detected ten times or more. V usage is TRBV13 and J usage is TRBJ2-7; unclear D gene. The germline V and J ends were trimmed by 1 base and 3 bases, with 13 bases remaining between them. This CDR3 spans 15 amino acids. Germline lookup yields CDR1 PRHDT and CDR2 FYEKMQ (reference sequence). In nucleotides, the CDR3 is TGTGCCAGCAGCTTAGCCCCGGGCCCAAACTACGAGCAGTACTTC. It is translated as CASSLAPGPNYEQYF.

The table lists this clone with many counts. The V and J genes are TRBV28 and TRBJ1-5; possible D gene TRBD1, 6 bases. CDR3 length: 13 amino acids. Germline CDR1 is MDHEN and CDR2 is SYDVKM. Trimming pared 11 bases from V and 6 bases from J, leaving 17 bases between. The CDR3 sequence is CAATNRVLQPQHF. The DNA of the CDR3 is TGTGCCGCGACAAACAGGGTTCTTCAGCCCCAGCATTTT.

A few counts support this clone. The chain joins TRBV18 to TRBJ2-1; D is undetermined. V lost 2 bases and J 12 bases, leaving 17 bases between the germline ends. The length of the CDR3 is 14 residues. Germline CDR1 KGHSH, CDR2 LQKENI. The CDR3 DNA is TGTGCCAGCTCACCAGATTTGAACGGCGGTTGGCAGTTCTTC. It encodes CASSPDLNGGWQFF. Full variable domain (rest looked up from reference TRBV18 and TRBJ2-1): NAGVMQNPRHLVRRRGQEARLRCSPMKGHSHVYWYRQLPEEGLKFMVYLQKENIIDESGMPKERFSAEFPKEGPSILRIQQVVRGDSAAYFCASSPDLNGGWQFFGPGTRLTVL.

The chain links TRBV7-3 to TRBJ1-5; a possible D gene is TRBD1 (6 bases). V was cut by 5 bases and J by 0 bases, with 8 bases left in between. Germline V gene lookup returns CDR1 SGHTA and CDR2 FQGTGA. This CDR3 contains 14 residues. CDR3 residues: CASSRQDSNQPQHF. In DNA form, the CDR3 reads TGTGCCAGCAGCCGACAGGATAGCAATCAGCCCCAGCATTTT.

The sample holds a few counts of this clone. The rearrangement joins TRBV14 to TRBJ2-7; 7 nucleotides agree with TRBD2. Germline V CDR1 and CDR2: SGHDN, FVKESK. The CDR3 loop spans 14 amino acids. Germline trimming cut 5 bases from V and 2 bases from J; bases unmatched to any gene: 6. CDR3: CASSGLGGAYEQYF. CDR3 sequence (DNA): TGTGCCAGCAGCGGGCTTGGGGGGGCCTACGAGCAGTACTTC.